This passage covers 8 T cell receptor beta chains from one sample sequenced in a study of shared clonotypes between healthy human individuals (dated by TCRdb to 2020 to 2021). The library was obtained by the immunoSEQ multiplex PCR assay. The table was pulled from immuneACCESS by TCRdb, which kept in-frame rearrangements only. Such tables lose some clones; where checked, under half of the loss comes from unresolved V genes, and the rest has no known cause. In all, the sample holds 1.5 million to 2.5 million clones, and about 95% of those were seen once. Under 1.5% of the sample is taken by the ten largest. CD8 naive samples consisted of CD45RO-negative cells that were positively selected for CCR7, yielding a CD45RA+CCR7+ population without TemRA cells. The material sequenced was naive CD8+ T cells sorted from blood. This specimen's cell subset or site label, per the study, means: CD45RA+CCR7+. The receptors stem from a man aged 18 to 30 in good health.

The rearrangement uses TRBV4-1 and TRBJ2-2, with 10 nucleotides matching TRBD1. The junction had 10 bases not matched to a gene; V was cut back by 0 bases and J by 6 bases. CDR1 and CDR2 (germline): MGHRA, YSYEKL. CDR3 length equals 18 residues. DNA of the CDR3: TGCGCCAGCAGCCAAGATTCACTGGGACAGGGGATTGCCGGGGAGCTGTTTTTT. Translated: CASSQDSLGQGIAGELFF.

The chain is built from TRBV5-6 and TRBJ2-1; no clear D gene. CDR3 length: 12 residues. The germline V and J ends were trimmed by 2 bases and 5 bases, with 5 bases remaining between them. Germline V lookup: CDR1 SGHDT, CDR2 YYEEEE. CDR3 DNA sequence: TGTGCCAGCAGCTTTTTGAACAATGAGCAGTTCTTC. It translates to CASSFLNNEQFF.

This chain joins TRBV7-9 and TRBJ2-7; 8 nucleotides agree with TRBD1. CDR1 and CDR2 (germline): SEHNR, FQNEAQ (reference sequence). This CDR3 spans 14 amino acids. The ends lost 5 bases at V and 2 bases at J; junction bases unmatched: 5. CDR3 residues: CASSARQGTYEQYF. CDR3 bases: TGTGCCAGCAGCGCGAGACAGGGGACCTACGAGCAGTACTTC.

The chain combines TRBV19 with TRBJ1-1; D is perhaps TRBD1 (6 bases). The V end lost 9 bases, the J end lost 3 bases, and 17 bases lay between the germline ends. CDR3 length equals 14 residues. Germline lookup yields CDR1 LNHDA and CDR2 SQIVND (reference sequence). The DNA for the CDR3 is TGTGCCAGCAACGACAGGTGGGAATACACTGAAGCTTTCTTT. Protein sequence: CASNDRWEYTEAFF. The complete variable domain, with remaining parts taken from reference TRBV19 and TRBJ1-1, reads DGGITQSPKYLFRKEGQNVTLSCEQNLNHDAMYWYRQDPGQGLRLIYYSQIVNDFQKGDIAEGYSVSREKKESFPLTVTSAQKNPTAFYLCASNDRWEYTEAFFGQGTRLTVV.

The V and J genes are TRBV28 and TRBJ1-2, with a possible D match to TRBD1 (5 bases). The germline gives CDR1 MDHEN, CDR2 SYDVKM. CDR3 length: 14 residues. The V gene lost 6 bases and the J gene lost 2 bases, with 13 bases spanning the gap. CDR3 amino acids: CASSPDIPNYGYTF. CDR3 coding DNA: TGTGCCAGCAGCCCGGACATCCCGAACTATGGCTACACCTTC.

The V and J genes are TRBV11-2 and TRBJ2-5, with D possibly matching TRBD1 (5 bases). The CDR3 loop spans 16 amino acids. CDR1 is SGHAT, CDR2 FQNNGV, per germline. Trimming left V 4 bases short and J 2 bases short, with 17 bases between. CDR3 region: CASSSLTVLDQETQYF. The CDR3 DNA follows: TGTGCCAGCAGCTCCTTGACAGTTTTGGATCAAGAGACCCAGTACTTC.

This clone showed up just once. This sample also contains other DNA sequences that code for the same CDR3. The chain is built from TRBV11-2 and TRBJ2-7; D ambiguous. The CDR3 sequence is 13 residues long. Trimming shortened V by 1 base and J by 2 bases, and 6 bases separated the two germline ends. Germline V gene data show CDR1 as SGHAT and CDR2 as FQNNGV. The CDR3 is CASSLAETYEQYF. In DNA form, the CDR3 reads TGTGCCAGCAGCTTAGCCGAGACCTACGAGCAGTACTTC.

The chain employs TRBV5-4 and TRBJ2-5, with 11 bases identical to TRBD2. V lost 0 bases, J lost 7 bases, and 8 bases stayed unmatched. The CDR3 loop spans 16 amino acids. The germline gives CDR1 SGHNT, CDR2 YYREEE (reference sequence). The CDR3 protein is CASSLDLSGGAGTQYF. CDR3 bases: TGTGCCAGCAGCTTGGATCTTAGCGGGGGGGCAGGGACCCAGTACTTC.